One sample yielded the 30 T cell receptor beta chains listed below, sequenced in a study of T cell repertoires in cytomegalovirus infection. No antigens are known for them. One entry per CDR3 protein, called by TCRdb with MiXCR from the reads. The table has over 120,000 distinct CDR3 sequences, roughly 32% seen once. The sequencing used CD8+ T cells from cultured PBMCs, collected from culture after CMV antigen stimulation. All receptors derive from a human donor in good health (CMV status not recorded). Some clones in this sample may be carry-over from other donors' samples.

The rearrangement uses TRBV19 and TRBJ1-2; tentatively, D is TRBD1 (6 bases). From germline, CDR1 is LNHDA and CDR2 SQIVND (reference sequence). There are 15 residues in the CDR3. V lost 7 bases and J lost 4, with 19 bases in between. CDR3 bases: TGTGCCAGTACCCCGGACAGCTACGTTGTCTATGGCTACACCTTC. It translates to CASTPDSYVVYGYTF.

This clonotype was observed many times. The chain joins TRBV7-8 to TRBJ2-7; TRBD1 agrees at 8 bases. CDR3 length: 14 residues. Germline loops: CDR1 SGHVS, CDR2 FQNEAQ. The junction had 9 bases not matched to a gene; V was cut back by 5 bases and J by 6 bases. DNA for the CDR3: TGTGCCAGCAGCCCAGGGGGCCCAAGAGGCGAGCAGTACTTC. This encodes CASSPGGPRGEQYF.

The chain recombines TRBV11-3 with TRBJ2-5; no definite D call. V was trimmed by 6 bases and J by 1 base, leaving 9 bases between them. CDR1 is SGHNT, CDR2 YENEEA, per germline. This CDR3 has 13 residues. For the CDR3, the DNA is TGTGCCAGCAGTCGCAGCAGCCAAGAGACCCAGTACTTC. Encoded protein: CASSRSSQETQYF.

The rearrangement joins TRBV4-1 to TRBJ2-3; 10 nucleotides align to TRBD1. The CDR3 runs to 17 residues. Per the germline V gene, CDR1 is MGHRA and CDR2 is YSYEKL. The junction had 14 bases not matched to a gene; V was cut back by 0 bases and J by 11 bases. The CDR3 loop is CASSQEGGQGSVWEQYF. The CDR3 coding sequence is TGCGCCAGCAGCCAAGAGGGGGGACAGGGGAGCGTGTGGGAGCAGTATTTT.

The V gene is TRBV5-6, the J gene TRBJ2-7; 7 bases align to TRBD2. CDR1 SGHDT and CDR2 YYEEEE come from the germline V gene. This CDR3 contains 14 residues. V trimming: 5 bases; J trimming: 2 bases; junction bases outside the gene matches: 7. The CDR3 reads CASRTGLVPYEQYF. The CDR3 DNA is TGTGCCAGCAGGACCGGACTAGTCCCCTACGAGCAGTACTTC. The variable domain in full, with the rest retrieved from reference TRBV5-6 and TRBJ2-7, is DAGVTQSPTHLIKTRGQQVTLRCSPKSGHDTVSWYQQALGQGPQFIFQYYEEEERQRGNFPDRFSGHQFPNYSSELNVNALLLGDSALYLCASRTGLVPYEQYFGPGTRLTVT.

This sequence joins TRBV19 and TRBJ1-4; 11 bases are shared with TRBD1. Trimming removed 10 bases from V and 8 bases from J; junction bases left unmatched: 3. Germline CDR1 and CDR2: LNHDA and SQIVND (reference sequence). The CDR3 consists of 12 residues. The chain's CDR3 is CATGQGEEKLFF. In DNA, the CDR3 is TGTGCCACGGGACAGGGGGAGGAAAAACTGTTTTTT.

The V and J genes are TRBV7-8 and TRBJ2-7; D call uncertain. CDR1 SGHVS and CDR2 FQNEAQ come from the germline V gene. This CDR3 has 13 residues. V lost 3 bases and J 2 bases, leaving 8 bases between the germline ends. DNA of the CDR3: TGTGCCAGCAGCTTTGGGTCCCCCTACGAGCAGTACTTC. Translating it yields CASSFGSPYEQYF.

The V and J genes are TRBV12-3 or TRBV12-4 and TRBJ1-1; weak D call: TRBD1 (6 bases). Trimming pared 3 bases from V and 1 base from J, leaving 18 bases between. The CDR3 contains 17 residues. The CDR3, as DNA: TGTGCCAGCAGTTTCACCCCGGGACAACTCCCGAACACTGAAGCTTTCTTT. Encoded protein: CASSFTPGQLPNTEAFF.

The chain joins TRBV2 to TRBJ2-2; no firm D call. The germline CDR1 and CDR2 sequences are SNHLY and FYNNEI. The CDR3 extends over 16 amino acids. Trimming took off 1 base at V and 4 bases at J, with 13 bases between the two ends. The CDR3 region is CASSEGLKLGTGELFF. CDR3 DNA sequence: TGTGCCAGCAGTGAAGGACTTAAGCTGGGCACCGGGGAGCTGTTTTTT.

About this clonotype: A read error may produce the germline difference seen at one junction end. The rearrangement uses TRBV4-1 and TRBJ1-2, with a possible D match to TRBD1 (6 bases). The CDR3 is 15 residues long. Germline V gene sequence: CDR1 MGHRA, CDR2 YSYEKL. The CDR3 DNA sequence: TGCGCCGGCAGCCAAGATGAGGGGGTTAACTATGGCTACACCTTC. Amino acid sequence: CAGSQDEGVNYGYTF.

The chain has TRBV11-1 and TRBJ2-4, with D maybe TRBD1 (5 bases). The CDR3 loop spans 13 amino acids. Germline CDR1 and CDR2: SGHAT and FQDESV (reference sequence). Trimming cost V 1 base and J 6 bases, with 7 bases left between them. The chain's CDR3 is CASSLGQSNIQYF. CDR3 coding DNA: TGTGCCAGCAGCTTAGGACAGTCAAACATTCAGTACTTC.

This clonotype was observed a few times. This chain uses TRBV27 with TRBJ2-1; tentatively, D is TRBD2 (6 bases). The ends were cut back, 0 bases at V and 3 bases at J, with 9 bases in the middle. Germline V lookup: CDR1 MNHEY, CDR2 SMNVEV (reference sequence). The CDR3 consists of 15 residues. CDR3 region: CASSLSSGGYNEQFF. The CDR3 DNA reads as TGTGCCAGCAGTTTATCTAGCGGCGGCTACAATGAGCAGTTCTTC.

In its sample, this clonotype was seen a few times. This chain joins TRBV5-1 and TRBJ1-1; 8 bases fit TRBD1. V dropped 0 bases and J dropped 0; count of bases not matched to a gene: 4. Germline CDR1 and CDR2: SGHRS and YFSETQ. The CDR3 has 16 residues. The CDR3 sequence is CASSLAGGGMNTEAFF. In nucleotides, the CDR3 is TGCGCCAGCAGCTTGGCAGGGGGCGGGATGAACACTGAAGCTTTCTTT.

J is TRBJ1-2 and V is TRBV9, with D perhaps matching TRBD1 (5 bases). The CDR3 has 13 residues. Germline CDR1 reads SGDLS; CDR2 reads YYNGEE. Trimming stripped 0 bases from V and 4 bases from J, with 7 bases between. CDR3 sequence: CASSVGGTYGYTF. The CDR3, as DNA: TGTGCCAGCAGCGTAGGAGGGACCTATGGCTACACCTTC.

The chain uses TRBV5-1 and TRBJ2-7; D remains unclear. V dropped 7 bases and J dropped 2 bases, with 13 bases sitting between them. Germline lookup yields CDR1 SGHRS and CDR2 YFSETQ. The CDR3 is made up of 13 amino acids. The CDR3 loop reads CASAGRLTYEQYF. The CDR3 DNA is TGCGCCAGCGCCGGACGGTTAACCTACGAGCAGTACTTC.

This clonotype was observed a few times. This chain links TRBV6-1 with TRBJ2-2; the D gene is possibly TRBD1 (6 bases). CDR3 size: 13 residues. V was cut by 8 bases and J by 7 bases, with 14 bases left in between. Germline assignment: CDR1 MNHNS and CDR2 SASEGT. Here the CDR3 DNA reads TGTGCCAGCGGATACAGGGCCAACGGGGAGCTGTTTTTT. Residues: CASGYRANGELFF.

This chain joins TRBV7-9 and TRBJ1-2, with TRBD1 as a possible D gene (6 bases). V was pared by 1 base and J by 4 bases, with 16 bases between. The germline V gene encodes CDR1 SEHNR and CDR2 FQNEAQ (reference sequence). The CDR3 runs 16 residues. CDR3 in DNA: TGTGCCAGCAGCTTAGGAGGGGGGTACTCCCCCTATGGCTACACCTTC. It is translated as CASSLGGGYSPYGYTF.

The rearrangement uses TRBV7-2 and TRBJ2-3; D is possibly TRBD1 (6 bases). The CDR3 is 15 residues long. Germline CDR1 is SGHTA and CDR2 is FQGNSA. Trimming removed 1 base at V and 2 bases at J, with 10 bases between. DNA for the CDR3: TGTGCCAGCAGCTTAGTAGGACAGTTCACAGATACGCAGTATTTT. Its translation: CASSLVGQFTDTQYF.

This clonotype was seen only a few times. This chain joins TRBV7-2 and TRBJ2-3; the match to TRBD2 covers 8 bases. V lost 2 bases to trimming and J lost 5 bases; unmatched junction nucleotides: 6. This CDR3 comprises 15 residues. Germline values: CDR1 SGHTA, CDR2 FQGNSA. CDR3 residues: CASSLILAGGDTQYF. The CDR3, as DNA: TGTGCCAGCAGCTTAATCCTAGCGGGCGGAGATACGCAGTATTTT.

CDR3 DNA sequence: TGTGCCAGCACCGGGGGAAGCAATCAGCCCCAGCATTTT. Its translation: CASTGGSNQPQHF. J is TRBJ1-5 and V is TRBV28, with D possibly matching TRBD1 (5 bases). Germline V CDR1 and CDR2: MDHEN, SYDVKM. This CDR3 comprises 13 residues. Trimming shortened V by 7 bases and J by 1 base, and 8 bases separated the two germline ends.

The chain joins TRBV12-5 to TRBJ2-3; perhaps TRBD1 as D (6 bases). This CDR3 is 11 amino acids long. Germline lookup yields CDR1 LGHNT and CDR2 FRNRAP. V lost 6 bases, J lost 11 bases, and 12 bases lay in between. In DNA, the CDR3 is TGTGCTAGTGGACAGGGATCGGGGCAGTATTTT. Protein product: CASGQGSGQYF. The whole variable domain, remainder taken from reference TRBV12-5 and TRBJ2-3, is DARVTQTPRHKVTEMGQEVTMRCQPILGHNTVFWYRQTMMQGLELLAYFRNRAPLDDSGMPKDRFSAEMPDATLATLKIQPSEPRDSAVYFCASGQGSGQYFGPGTRLTVL.

The CDR3 protein is CASSHRTRNTGELFF. The DNA of the CDR3 is TGCGCCAGCAGTCATCGGACTAGGAACACCGGGGAGCTGTTTTTT. The chain carries TRBV23-1 and TRBJ2-2; 7 bases agree with TRBD2. TRBV23-1 is treated as an ORF (open reading frame) with a function not yet certain. The junction had 2 bases not matched to a gene; V was cut back by 3 bases and J by 1 base. The CDR3 runs 15 residues.

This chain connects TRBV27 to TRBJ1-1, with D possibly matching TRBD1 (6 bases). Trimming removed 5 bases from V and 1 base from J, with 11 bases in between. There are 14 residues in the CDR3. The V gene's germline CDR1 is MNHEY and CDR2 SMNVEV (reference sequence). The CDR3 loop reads CASSPGTPNTEAFF. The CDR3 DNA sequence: TGTGCCAGCAGTCCTGGGACACCGAACACTGAAGCTTTCTTT.

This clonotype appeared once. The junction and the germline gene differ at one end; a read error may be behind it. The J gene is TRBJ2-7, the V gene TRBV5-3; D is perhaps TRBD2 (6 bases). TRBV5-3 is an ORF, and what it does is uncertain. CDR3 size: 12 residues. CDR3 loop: CASSWTRGEQYF. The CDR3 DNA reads TGTGCCAGCAGCTGGACTCGGGGGGAGCAGTACTTC.

This chain's CDR3 is CASSPAGQGVPFF. The CDR3 DNA follows: TGTGCCAGTAGCCCCGCCGGACAGGGGGTTCCGTTCTTC. The chain is built from TRBV28 and TRBJ2-1; 10 bases are a match to TRBD1. V shed 9 bases, J shed 15 bases, and the junction held 14 bases outside the gene matches. The CDR3 loop spans 13 amino acids. Germline V gene data show CDR1 as MDHEN and CDR2 as SYDVKM. The variable domain in full, completed from reference TRBV28 and TRBJ2-1, reads DVKVTQSSRYLVKRTGEKVFLECVQDMDHENMFWYRQDPGLGLRLIYFSYDVKMKEKGDIPEGYSVSREKKERFSLILESASTNQTSMYLCASSPAGQGVPFFGPGTRLTVL.

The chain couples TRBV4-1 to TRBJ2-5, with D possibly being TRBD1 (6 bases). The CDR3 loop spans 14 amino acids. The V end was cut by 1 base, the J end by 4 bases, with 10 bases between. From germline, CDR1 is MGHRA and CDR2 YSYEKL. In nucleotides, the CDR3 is TGCGCCAGCAGCCAAGGAGGGGGTCCAGAGACCCAGTACTTC. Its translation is CASSQGGGPETQYF.

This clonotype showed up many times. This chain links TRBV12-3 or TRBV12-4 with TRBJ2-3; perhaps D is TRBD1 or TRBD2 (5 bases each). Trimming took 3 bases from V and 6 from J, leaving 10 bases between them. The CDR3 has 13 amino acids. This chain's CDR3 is CASSLDGADTQYF. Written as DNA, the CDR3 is TGTGCCAGCAGTTTGGACGGGGCCGATACGCAGTATTTT.

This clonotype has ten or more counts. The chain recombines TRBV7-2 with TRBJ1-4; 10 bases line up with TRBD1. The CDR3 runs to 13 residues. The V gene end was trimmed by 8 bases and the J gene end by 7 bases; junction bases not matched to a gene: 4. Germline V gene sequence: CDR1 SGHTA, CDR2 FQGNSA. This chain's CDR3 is CASDRGLCEKLFF. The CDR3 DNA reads TGTGCCAGCGACAGGGGGCTCTGTGAAAAACTGTTTTTT.

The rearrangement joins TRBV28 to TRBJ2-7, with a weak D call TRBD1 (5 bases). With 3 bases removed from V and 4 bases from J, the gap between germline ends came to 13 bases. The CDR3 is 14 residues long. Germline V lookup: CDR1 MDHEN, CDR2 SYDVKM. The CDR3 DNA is TGTGCCAGCAGTTTTGCCAGGGTAAGGTACGAGCAGTACTTC. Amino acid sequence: CASSFARVRYEQYF.

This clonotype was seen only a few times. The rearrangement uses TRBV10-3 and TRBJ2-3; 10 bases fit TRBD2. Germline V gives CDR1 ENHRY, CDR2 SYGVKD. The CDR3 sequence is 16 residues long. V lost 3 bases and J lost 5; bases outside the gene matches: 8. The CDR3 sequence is CAISDGSGGHEDTQYF. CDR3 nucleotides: TGTGCCATCAGTGACGGTAGCGGGGGGCATGAAGATACGCAGTATTTT.